The 17 T cell receptor beta chains below come from one sample, sequenced in a study of blood T cell repertoires in COVID-19. Sequenced by immunoSEQ multiplex PCR; TCRdb stores in-frame clones only, minus some. This table has 150,000 to 180,000 clones, approximately 80% appearing once. Sequenced input: peripheral blood. These receptor sequences come from a woman aged 60-70 years with COVID-19, enrolled during active disease.

The chain couples TRBV3-1 (or the pseudogene TRBV3-2) to TRBJ2-5, with D tentatively TRBD2 (5 bases). The V and J ends lost 2 bases and 5 bases respectively, with 9 bases between them. The germline CDR1 and CDR2 sequences are LGHDT and YNNKEL (reference sequence). This CDR3 has 13 amino acids. CDR3 protein: CASSQRGPETQYF. The CDR3 coding sequence is TGTGCCAGCAGCCAACGAGGGCCGGAGACCCAGTACTTC.

CDR3 coding DNA: TGTGCCAGCAGTTCAAGGGGAAACAGGCCTCAAGAGACCCAGTACTTC. This gives the protein CASSSRGNRPQETQYF. The chain recombines TRBV11-3 with TRBJ2-5, with D possibly being TRBD1 (5 bases). This CDR3 region has 16 residues. Trimming shortened V by 6 bases and J by 2 bases, and 19 bases separated the two germline ends. In germline, CDR1 is SGHNT, CDR2 YENEEA.

This sequence joins TRBV6-5 and TRBJ1-4; TRBD1 matches at 7 bases. CDR1 and CDR2 from the germline V gene are MNHEY and SVGAGI. V lost 0 bases to trimming and J lost 2 bases; unmatched junction nucleotides: 0. The CDR3 is 15 amino acids. The CDR3 DNA sequence: TGTGCCAGCAGTTACTCGACAGGGACTAATGAAAAACTGTTTTTT. Protein: CASSYSTGTNEKLFF.

This chain uses TRBV29-1 with TRBJ1-2; D uncertain. This CDR3 has 12 amino acids. Trimming removed 4 bases from V and 2 bases from J, with 8 bases in between. Per germline, CDR1 SQVTM and CDR2 ANQGSEA. The CDR3 region is CSVGSTNYGYTF. CDR3 DNA: TGCAGCGTTGGGAGTACCAACTATGGCTACACCTTC. Full variable domain (remainder filled in from reference TRBV29-1 and TRBJ1-2): SAVISQKPSRDICQRGTSLTIQCQVDSQVTMMFWYRQQPGQSLTLIATANQGSEATYESGFVIDKFPISRPNLTFSTLTVSNMSPEDSSIYLCSVGSTNYGYTFGSGTRLTVV.

The V call is TRBV7-8, the J call TRBJ1-3, with a weak D call TRBD1 (5 bases). The CDR3 loop spans 17 amino acids. The ends were cut back, 5 bases at V and 0 bases at J, with 17 bases in the middle. Per the germline V gene, CDR1 is SGHVS and CDR2 is FQNEAQ. CDR3 in DNA: TGTGCCAGCAGCCCACCGGGGGTGACCTTCTCTGGAAACACCATATATTTT. Translated, it gives CASSPPGVTFSGNTIYF.

This chain links TRBV5-1 with TRBJ2-7; D is uncertain. This CDR3 has 14 amino acids. With 0 bases removed from V and 5 bases from J, the gap between germline ends came to 12 bases. CDR1 is SGHRS and CDR2 is YFSETQ in the germline V gene. This CDR3 is CASSLGEFSDEQYF. The CDR3 DNA follows: TGCGCCAGCAGCTTGGGCGAATTTTCCGACGAGCAGTACTTC. The full variable domain, in which reference TRBV5-1 and TRBJ2-7 provide the parts outside the CDR3, is KAGVTQTPRYLIKTRGQQVTLSCSPISGHRSVSWYQQTPGQGLQFLFEYFSETQRNKGNFPGRFSGRQFSNSRSEMNVSTLELGDSALYLCASSLGEFSDEQYFGPGTRLTVT.

V gene TRBV19 combines with J gene TRBJ2-1; 7 bases match TRBD2. V shed 1 base, J shed 8 bases, and the junction held 8 bases outside the gene matches. CDR3 length: 15 residues. Looked up from germline, CDR1 is LNHDA and CDR2 is SQIVND (reference sequence). Here the CDR3 reads CASSIGGRAWDEQFF. As DNA, the CDR3 is TGTGCCAGTAGTATAGGTGGGAGGGCCTGGGATGAGCAGTTCTTC.

The rearrangement links TRBV30 to TRBJ2-7; tentatively, D is TRBD2 (6 bases). V lost 0 bases to trimming and J lost 7 bases, with 13 bases between them. The germline V gene encodes CDR1 GTSNPN and CDR2 SVGIG (reference sequence). The CDR3 extends over 13 amino acids. The CDR3 protein is CAWSVGAGPEQYF. DNA for the CDR3: TGTGCCTGGAGTGTAGGAGCGGGTCCGGAGCAGTACTTC.

The chain employs TRBV7-9 and TRBJ2-7; 8 bases match TRBD1. CDR1 is SEHNR and CDR2 is FQNEAQ in the germline V gene (reference sequence). V lost 5 bases to trimming and J lost 5 bases; unmatched junction nucleotides: 2. The CDR3 loop spans 12 amino acids. The CDR3 DNA follows: TGTGCCAGCAGCCAGACAGGGGACGAGCAGTACTTC. This codes for CASSQTGDEQYF.

The chain uses TRBV19 and TRBJ1-1; 12 bases fit TRBD1. V shed 5 bases, J shed 3 bases, and the junction held 10 bases outside the gene matches. The CDR3 has 17 amino acids. Germline V gives CDR1 LNHDA, CDR2 SQIVND (reference sequence). The CDR3 coding sequence is TGTGCCAGTAGTGGATCCCGGGACAGGGGGCGACACACTGAAGCTTTCTTT. Its protein is CASSGSRDRGRHTEAFF.

The rearrangement uses TRBV6-6 and TRBJ1-2; 9 nucleotides agree with TRBD1. Germline CDR1 MNHNY, CDR2 SVGAGI (reference sequence). Trimming took 2 bases from V and 1 from J; bases not matched to a gene: 2. CDR3 length equals 15 residues. The CDR3 sequence is CASSYGDRVNYGYTF. The CDR3 region has the DNA TGTGCCAGCAGTTACGGGGACAGGGTTAACTATGGCTACACCTTC.

Comments on this clone: The junction departs from germline at one end; a sequencing error may be responsible. This sequence joins TRBV19 and TRBJ1-5, with D perhaps TRBD1 (6 bases). Germline V gene data show CDR1 as LNHDA and CDR2 as SQIVND (reference sequence). This CDR3 region has 12 residues. Written as DNA, the CDR3 is TGTGCCAGTAGTATAGAAGACAGGCCCAAGCATTTT. Protein: CASSIEDRPKHF. Together with reference TRBV19 and TRBJ1-5, the CDR3 gives the full variable domain: DGGITQSPKYLFRKEGQNVTLSCEQNLNHDAMYWYRQDPGQGLRLIYYSQIVNDFQKGDIAEGYSVSREKKESFPLTVTSAQKNPTAFYLCASSIEDRPKHFGDGTRLSIL.

V and J are TRBV7-3 and TRBJ1-4; TRBD1 might be the D (5 bases). CDR1 is SGHTA, CDR2 FQGTGA, per germline. The CDR3 length is 15 residues. The V and J ends lost 6 bases and 4 bases respectively, with 15 bases between them. The CDR3 region is CASRLLGGVNEKLFF. CDR3 bases: TGTGCCAGCAGGCTTCTGGGAGGGGTTAATGAAAAACTGTTTTTT.

V usage is TRBV5-1 and J usage is TRBJ1-2; 7 nucleotides agree with TRBD1. There are 16 residues in the CDR3. V lost 4 bases to trimming and J lost 4 bases; unmatched junction nucleotides: 13. CDR1 and CDR2 from the germline V gene are SGHRS and YFSETQ. The CDR3 DNA reads TGCGCCAGCAGCACCCTCACAGGGGTCTCGGCCTATGGCTACACCTTC. It translates to CASSTLTGVSAYGYTF.

This sequence joins TRBV5-8 and TRBJ1-3; no definite D call. Trimming removed 6 bases from V and 3 bases from J, with 13 bases in between. This CDR3 has 14 amino acids. Germline CDR1 SGHTS, CDR2 YDEGEE. CDR3 protein: CASTNRGLGNTIYF. CDR3 coding DNA: TGTGCCAGCACCAACAGAGGGCTTGGAAACACCATATATTTT.

The chain uses TRBV18 and TRBJ2-7; 13 bases agree with TRBD2. The CDR3 totals 16 residues. In germline, CDR1 is KGHSH, CDR2 LQKENI. V lost 2 bases and J lost 7; bases outside the gene matches: 8. CDR3 coding DNA: TGTGCCAGCTCACCAAGGACTAGCGGGGGTCTGGGGGAGCAGTACGTC. Protein product: CASSPRTSGGLGEQYV.

The rearrangement links TRBV11-3 to TRBJ2-3; 13 bases align to TRBD2. J lost 3 bases, V lost 5 bases, and 5 bases had no gene match. Germline-derived CDR1 and CDR2 are SGHNT and YENEEA. The CDR3 extends over 16 amino acids. The CDR3 loop reads CASSQGLAGETDTQYF. The CDR3 DNA follows: TGTGCCAGCAGCCAAGGACTAGCGGGAGAAACAGATACGCAGTATTTT.